The T cell receptor beta chain under discussion was sequenced for a study of CD8 T cells in ankylosing spondylitis. Comments on this clonotype: The target antigen is unknown.

By quantitative 5'-RACE with molecular barcodes, the TCR beta libraries were made. TCRdb used MiXCR to reprocess the 5' RACE reads, holding one entry per CDR3 protein. The table includes roughly 180,000 distinct CDR3 sequences, under 14% detected once. The CDR3 spans 14 residues. Germline V CDR1 and CDR2: DFQATT, SNEGSKA (reference sequence). V lost 8 bases to trimming and J lost 1 base; unmatched junction nucleotides: 10. Study outcomes and limitations: A TCR beta motif of several highly homologous variants seemed to mark ankylosing spondylitis blood. Both synovial fluid and blood in reactive arthritis had previously been reported to carry some motif variants. Reportedly, disease-linked clones are significantly enriched in ankylosing spondylitis patients' matched synovial fluid.

The sample consisted of blood, either unsorted or a sorted T cell fraction (not recorded which). This TCR was recovered from a male donor with ankylosing spondylitis or in good health (not recorded which). The rearrangement joins TRBV20-1 to TRBJ2-5; 7 bases fit TRBD2. In DNA form, the CDR3 reads TGCAGTCCAAGAAACCGGACTAGCCAAGAGACCCAGTACTTC. Its protein is CSPRNRTSQETQYF.